This paragraph covers one T cell receptor beta chain sequence. As yet, its antigen is unknown. This table comes from immunoSEQ multiplex PCR, and its TCRdb copy is limited to in-frame clones, with some not included. The repertoire holds under 95,000 clones, with over 85% as singletons. The sample belongs to a study of OX40 agonist ivuxolimab in advanced cancers. Turning to the study itself: The patients received agonistic anti-OX40 (CD134) antibody ivuxolimab.

Findings and limits, study-wide: More expanded clones were found, on average, in CD8+ than in CD4+ T cells.

The V end lost 4 bases, the J end lost 2 bases, and 8 bases lay between the germline ends. The CDR3 consists of 13 residues. Germline V gene sequence: CDR1 SGHTA, CDR2 FQGTGA. Source: CD4+ or CD8+ T cells sorted from blood, taken in a trial of the OX40 agonist ivuxolimab. This clonotype was obtained from an adult with an advanced solid tumor such as melanoma, head and neck, liver or kidney cancer. J is TRBJ1-1 and V is TRBV7-3, with D uncertain. The CDR3 nucleotides read TGTGCCAGCAGCTCGGACGGTAACACTGAAGCTTTCTTT. Amino acid sequence: CASSSDGNTEAFF. Together with reference TRBV7-3 and TRBJ1-1, the CDR3 gives the full variable domain: GAGVSQTPSNKVTEKGKYVELRCDPISGHTALYWYRQSLGQGPEFLIYFQGTGAADDSGLPNDRFFAVRPEGSVSTLKIQRTERGDSAVYLCASSSDGNTEAFFGQGTRLTVV.